This T cell receptor (beta chain) was documented in a study of molecular identifiers for immune sequencing clone quantification. Notes on this clonotype: Antigen unknown. The germline gene is not matched at one end of the junction; a read error may be the cause.

Both previously described methods and listed TCR primers were employed to make bulk TCR libraries. TCRdb reprocessed the PCR reads with MiXCR, giving one entry per CDR3 protein. The sample has 65,000 to 70,000 distinct CDR3 sequences, around 18% seen once. The sorting of naive CD8 T cells used the CD8+CD4-CCR7+CD45RA+ phenotype. Study observations and caveats: More than 99% of effector molecules, versus under 1% of naive-cell molecules, belonged to clones above 20 RNA copies. Highly expanded clone sizes could be underestimated by identical TCR molecules sharing a barcode.

Germline lookup yields CDR1 MGHRA and CDR2 YSYEKL. There are 14 residues in the CDR3. V and J are TRBV4-1 and TRBJ1-1, with D hard to call. This receptor was obtained from a human donor in good health. Some libraries in this study had Jurkat cell RNA spiked in. Specimen: naive CD8+ T cells from blood, with Jurkat cell RNA spiked in. Subset described: FACS-sorted CD8+CD4-CCR7+CD45RA+ naive T cells. CDR3 region: CASSHSAVNTEAFF. Written as DNA, the CDR3 is TGCGCCAGCAGCCATTCCGCAGTGAACACTGAGGCTTTCTTT.